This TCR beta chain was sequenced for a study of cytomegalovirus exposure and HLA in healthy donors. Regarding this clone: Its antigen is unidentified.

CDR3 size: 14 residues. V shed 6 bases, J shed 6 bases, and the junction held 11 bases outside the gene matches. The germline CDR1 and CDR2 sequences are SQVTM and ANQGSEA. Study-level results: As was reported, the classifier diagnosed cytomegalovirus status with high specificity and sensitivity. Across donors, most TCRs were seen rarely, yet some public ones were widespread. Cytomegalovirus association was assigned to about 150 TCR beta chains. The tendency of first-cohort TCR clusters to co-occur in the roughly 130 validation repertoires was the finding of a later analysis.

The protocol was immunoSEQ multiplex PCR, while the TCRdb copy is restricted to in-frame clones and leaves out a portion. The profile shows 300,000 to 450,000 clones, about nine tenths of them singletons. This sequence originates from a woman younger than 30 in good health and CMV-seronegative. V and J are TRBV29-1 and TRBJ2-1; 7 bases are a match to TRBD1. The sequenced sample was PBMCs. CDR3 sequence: CSVSGTVYPNEQFF. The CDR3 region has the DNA TGCAGCGTCTCCGGGACAGTCTACCCCAATGAGCAGTTCTTC.